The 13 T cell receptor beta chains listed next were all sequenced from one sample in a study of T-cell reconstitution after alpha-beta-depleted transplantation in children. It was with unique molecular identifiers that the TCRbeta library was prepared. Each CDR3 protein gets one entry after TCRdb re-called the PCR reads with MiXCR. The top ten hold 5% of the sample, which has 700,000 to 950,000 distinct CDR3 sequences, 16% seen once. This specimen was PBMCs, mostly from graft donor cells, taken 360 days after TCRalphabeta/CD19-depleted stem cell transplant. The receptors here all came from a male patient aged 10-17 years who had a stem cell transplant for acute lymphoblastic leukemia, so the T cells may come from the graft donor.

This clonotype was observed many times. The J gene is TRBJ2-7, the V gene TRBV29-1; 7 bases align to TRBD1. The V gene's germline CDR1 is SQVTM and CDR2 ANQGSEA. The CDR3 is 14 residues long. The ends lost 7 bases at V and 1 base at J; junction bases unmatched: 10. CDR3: CSALGTASSYEQYF. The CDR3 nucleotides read TGCAGCGCTCTCGGGACAGCTTCTTCCTACGAGCAGTACTTC.

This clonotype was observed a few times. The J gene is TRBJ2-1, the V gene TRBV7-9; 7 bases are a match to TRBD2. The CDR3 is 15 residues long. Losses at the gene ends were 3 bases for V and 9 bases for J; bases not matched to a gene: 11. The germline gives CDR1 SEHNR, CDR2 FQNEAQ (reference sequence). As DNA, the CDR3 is TGTGCCAGCAGCTTGGATATCGGACTAGTTGCTGAGCAGTTCTTC. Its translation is CASSLDIGLVAEQFF.

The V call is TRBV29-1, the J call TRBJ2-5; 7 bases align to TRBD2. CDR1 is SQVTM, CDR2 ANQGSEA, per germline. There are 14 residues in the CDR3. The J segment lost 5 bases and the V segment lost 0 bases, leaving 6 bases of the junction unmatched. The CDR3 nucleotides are TGCAGCGTTGAAGATACGGGAGGAGGGGAGACCCAGTACTTC. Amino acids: CSVEDTGGGETQYF.

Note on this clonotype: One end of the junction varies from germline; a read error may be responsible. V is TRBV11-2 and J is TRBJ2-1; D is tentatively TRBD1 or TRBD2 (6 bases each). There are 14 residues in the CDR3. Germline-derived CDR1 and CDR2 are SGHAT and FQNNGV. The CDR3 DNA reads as TGTGCCAGCAACTTAAACACAGGGAGGAATGAGCAGTTCTTC. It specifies CASNLNTGRNEQFF. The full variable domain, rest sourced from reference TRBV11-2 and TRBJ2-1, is EAGVAQSPRYKIIEKRQSVAFWCNPISGHATLYWYQQILGQGPKLLIQFQNNGVVDDSQLPKDRFSAERLKGVDSTLKIQPAKLEDSAVYLCASNLNTGRNEQFFGPGTRLTVL.

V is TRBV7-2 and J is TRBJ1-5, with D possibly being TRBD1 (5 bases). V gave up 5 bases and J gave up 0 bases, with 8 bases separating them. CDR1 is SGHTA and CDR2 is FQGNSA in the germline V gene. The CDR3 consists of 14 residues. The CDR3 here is CASSRQYSNQPQHF. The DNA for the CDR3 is TGTGCCAGCAGCAGACAGTATAGCAATCAGCCCCAGCATTTT.

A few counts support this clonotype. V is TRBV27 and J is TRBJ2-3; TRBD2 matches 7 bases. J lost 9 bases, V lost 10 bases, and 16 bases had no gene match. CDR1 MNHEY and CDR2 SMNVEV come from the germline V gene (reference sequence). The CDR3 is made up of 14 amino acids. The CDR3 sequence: CATNGGVPTWTQYF. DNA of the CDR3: TGTGCCACCAATGGGGGGGTTCCGACCTGGACGCAGTATTTT.

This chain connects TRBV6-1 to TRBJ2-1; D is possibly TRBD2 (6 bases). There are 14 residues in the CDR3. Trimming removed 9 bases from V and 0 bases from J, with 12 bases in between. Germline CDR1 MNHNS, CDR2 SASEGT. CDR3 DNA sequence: TGTGCCAGTACCCTAGCGTACTCCTACAATGAGCAGTTCTTC. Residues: CASTLAYSYNEQFF.

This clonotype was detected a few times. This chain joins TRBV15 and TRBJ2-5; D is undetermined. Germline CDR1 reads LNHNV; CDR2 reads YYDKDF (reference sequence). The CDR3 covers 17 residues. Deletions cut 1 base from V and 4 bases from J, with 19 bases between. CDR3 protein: CATSRGPLTVVVETQYF. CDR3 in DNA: TGTGCCACCAGCAGAGGCCCCCTTACAGTAGTAGTAGAGACCCAGTACTTC. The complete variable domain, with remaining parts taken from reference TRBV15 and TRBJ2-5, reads DAMVIQNPRYQVTQFGKPVTLSCSQTLNHNVMYWYQQKSSQAPKLLFHYYDKDFNNEADTPDNFQSRRPNTSFCFLDIRSPGLGDTAMYLCATSRGPLTVVVETQYFGPGTRLLVL.

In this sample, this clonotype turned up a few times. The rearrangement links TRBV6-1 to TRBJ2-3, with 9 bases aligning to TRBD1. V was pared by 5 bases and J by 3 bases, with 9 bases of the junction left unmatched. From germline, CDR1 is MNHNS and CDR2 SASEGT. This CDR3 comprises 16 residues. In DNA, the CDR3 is TGTGCCAGCAGTCCCCCCGGACAGGGGATAACAGATACGCAGTATTTT. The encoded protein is CASSPPGQGITDTQYF.

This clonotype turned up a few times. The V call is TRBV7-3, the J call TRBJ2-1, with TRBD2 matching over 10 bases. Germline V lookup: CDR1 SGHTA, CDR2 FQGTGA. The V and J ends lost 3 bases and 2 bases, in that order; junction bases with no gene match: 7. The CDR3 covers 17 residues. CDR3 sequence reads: CASSFLSGRVTYNEQFF. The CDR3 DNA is TGTGCCAGCAGCTTTCTGAGCGGGAGGGTCACCTACAATGAGCAGTTCTTC.

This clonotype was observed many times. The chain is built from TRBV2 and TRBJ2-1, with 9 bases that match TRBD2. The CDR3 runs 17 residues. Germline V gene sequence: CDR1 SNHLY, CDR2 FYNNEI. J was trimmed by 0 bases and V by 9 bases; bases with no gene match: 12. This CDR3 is CASPGTSPRSSYNEQFF. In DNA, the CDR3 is TGTGCCAGTCCAGGGACTAGCCCCCGAAGCTCCTACAATGAGCAGTTCTTC. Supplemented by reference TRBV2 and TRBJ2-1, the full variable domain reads EPEVTQTPSHQVTQMGQEVILRCVPISNHLYFYWYRQILGQKVEFLVSFYNNEISEKSEIFDDQFSVERPDGSNFTLKIRSTKLEDSAMYFCASPGTSPRSSYNEQFFGPGTRLTVL.

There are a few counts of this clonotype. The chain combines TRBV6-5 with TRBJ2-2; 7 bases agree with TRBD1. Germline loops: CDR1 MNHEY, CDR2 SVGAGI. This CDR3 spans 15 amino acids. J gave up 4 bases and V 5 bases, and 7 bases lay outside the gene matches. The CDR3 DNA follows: TGTGCCAGCAGTCCACCGACAGGGTTCACCGGGGAGCTGTTTTTT. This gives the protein CASSPPTGFTGELFF.

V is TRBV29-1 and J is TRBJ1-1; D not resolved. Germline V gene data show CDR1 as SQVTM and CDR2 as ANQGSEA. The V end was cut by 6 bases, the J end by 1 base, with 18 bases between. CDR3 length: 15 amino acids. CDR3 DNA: TGCAGCGTACCCGGTAGGGAAGTAGGGAACACTGAAGCTTTCTTT. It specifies CSVPGREVGNTEAFF. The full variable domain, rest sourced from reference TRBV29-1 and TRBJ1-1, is SAVISQKPSRDICQRGTSLTIQCQVDSQVTMMFWYRQQPGQSLTLIATANQGSEATYESGFVIDKFPISRPNLTFSTLTVSNMSPEDSSIYLCSVPGREVGNTEAFFGQGTRLTVV.